Listed here are 20 T cell receptor beta chains from one sample, sequenced in a study of glioma-infiltrating T cells after dendritic cell vaccination. Regarding time point: after dendritic cell vaccination, including at tumor progression/relapse. The data were produced by immunoSEQ multiplex PCR, yet TCRdb's version contains in-frame clones alone and is incomplete. Among roughly 100,000 clones listed, around 87% were seen once. Sequencing used blood, obtained after dendritic cell vaccination. These receptors were obtained from a human donor with glioblastoma.

The gene calls are TRBV25-1 and TRBJ2-7, with 13 bases that match TRBD2. Germline V gene data show CDR1 as MGHDK and CDR2 as SYGVNS. This CDR3 region has 16 residues. V lost 4 bases, J lost 0 bases, and 3 bases stayed unmatched. The chain's CDR3 is CASSGGLAGASYEQYF. DNA for the CDR3: TGTGCCAGCAGTGGTGGACTAGCGGGAGCCTCCTACGAGCAGTACTTC.

The genes are TRBV19 and TRBJ1-5, with D possibly matching TRBD1 (6 bases). This CDR3 comprises 14 residues. V gave up 1 base and J gave up 11 bases, with 15 bases separating them. Germline assignment: CDR1 LNHDA and CDR2 SQIVND (reference sequence). DNA of the CDR3: TGTGCCAGTAGTATAGGGGGGCAGGGTGCGGCCCAGCATTTT. This codes for CASSIGGQGAAQHF.

J is TRBJ2-7 and V is TRBV9, with 7 bases aligning to TRBD1. CDR3 size: 15 residues. Germline assignment: CDR1 SGDLS and CDR2 YYNGEE. V lost 2 bases to trimming and J lost 3 bases; unmatched junction nucleotides: 8. The CDR3: CASSVSGQHNYEQYF. CDR3 nucleotide sequence: TGTGCCAGCAGCGTCTCGGGACAGCACAACTACGAGCAGTACTTC.

The chain carries TRBV7-3 and TRBJ2-2; perhaps TRBD1 as D (6 bases). V dropped 4 bases and J dropped 6 bases, with 15 bases sitting between them. Germline values: CDR1 SGHTA, CDR2 FQGTGA. This CDR3 has 15 residues. The CDR3 reads CASSSGRGVAGELFF. In DNA form, the CDR3 reads TGTGCCAGCAGCTCCGGCAGGGGAGTTGCCGGGGAGCTGTTTTTT.

The gene calls are TRBV9 and TRBJ1-1; D is undetermined. The CDR3 has 13 amino acids. Germline V gene data show CDR1 as SGDLS and CDR2 as YYNGEE. Between the trimmed V and J ends, which lost 5 bases and 0 bases, there was a span of 8 bases. CDR3 in DNA: TGTGCCAGCAGTCGACTGTTGAACACTGAAGCTTTCTTT. Its translation is CASSRLLNTEAFF.

V and J are TRBV5-4 and TRBJ1-5; TRBD1 is a possible D gene (5 bases). Germline lookup yields CDR1 SGHNT and CDR2 YYREEE (reference sequence). The CDR3 is made up of 14 amino acids. V was shortened by 0 bases and J by 5 bases, with 9 bases between the two germline ends. The CDR3 sequence: CASSLDGGYQPQHF. The CDR3 nucleotides read TGTGCCAGCAGCTTGGATGGGGGGTATCAGCCCCAGCATTTT.

This chain joins TRBV19 and TRBJ1-1; TRBD1 is a possible D gene (5 bases). The CDR3 is 15 amino acids. The germline V and J ends were trimmed by 4 bases and 1 base, with 13 bases remaining between them. Germline assignment: CDR1 LNHDA and CDR2 SQIVND (reference sequence). CDR3 DNA sequence: TGTGCCAGTAGTAAGGAACCGACAGAGAACACTGAAGCTTTCTTT. As protein: CASSKEPTENTEAFF. The full variable domain, completed using reference TRBV19 and TRBJ1-1, is DGGITQSPKYLFRKEGQNVTLSCEQNLNHDAMYWYRQDPGQGLRLIYYSQIVNDFQKGDIAEGYSVSREKKESFPLTVTSAQKNPTAFYLCASSKEPTENTEAFFGQGTRLTVV.

The gene calls are TRBV7-3 and TRBJ2-1; D possibly corresponds to TRBD1 (8 bases). CDR3 length: 15 amino acids. Per the germline V gene, CDR1 is SGHTA and CDR2 is FQGTGA. The V end was cut by 4 bases, the J end by 2 bases, with 12 bases between. The CDR3 spells CASSYTGGAYNEQFF. The CDR3 DNA reads TGTGCCAGCAGCTACACAGGGGGGGCCTACAATGAGCAGTTCTTC.

The chain employs TRBV6-5 and TRBJ1-1; D is unresolved. Germline loops: CDR1 MNHEY, CDR2 SVGAGI. The ends were cut back, 0 bases at V and 8 bases at J, with 7 bases in the middle. The CDR3 is 12 amino acids. CDR3 amino acids: CASSYSMREAFF. CDR3 in DNA: TGTGCCAGCAGTTACTCGATGAGGGAAGCTTTCTTT.

This sequence joins TRBV19 and TRBJ1-2; D perhaps matches TRBD1 (5 bases). V was cut by 5 bases and J by 6 bases, with 16 bases left in between. From germline, CDR1 is LNHDA and CDR2 SQIVND (reference sequence). The CDR3 totals 14 residues. The CDR3 DNA follows: TGTGCCAGTAGTCCCCCCGGCAGGGTAGATGGCTACACCTTC. Residues: CASSPPGRVDGYTF.

The count of this clone is one. The rearrangement links TRBV10-2 to TRBJ1-5, with 8 bases that match TRBD1. CDR1 is WSHSY, CDR2 SAAADI, per germline. Trimming at V came to 0 bases and at J to 7 bases, leaving 8 bases not matched to a gene. This CDR3 region has 16 residues. CDR3 nucleotide sequence: TGCGCCAGCAGTGAGTCACAGGGGGGCGCGGGGCAGCCCCAGCATTTT. Residues: CASSESQGGAGQPQHF.

The V gene is TRBV5-4, the J gene TRBJ2-5, with TRBD2 matching 13 bases. The CDR3 totals 16 residues. V shed 5 bases, J shed 5 bases, and the junction held 9 bases outside the gene matches. Per the germline V gene, CDR1 is SGHNT and CDR2 is YYREEE (reference sequence). The CDR3 is CASRRTSGGADETQYF. DNA for the CDR3: TGTGCCAGCAGGCGAACTAGCGGGGGGGCCGATGAGACCCAGTACTTC.

CDR3 coding DNA: TGTGCCAGCAGCTTACAAACAGATACGCAGTATTTT. Translating it yields CASSLQTDTQYF. The chain uses TRBV11-2 and TRBJ2-3; D is uncertain. This CDR3 has 12 amino acids. CDR1 and CDR2 from the germline V gene are SGHAT and FQNNGV. The ends were cut back, 2 bases at V and 3 bases at J, with 3 bases in the middle.

V and J are TRBV4-1 and TRBJ2-3; 11 bases align to TRBD2. V was clipped by 2 bases and J by 2 bases; unmatched bases: 9. Germline assignment: CDR1 MGHRA and CDR2 YSYEKL. The CDR3 consists of 18 residues. CDR3 coding DNA: TGCGCCAGCAGCCAACACTATAGCGGGAGGGGAAACACAGATACGCAGTATTTT. Translating gives CASSQHYSGRGNTDTQYF.

CDR3 sequence: CASNSGYGYTF. As DNA, the CDR3 is TGTGCCAGTAATAGTGGCTATGGCTACACCTTC. This sequence joins TRBV19 and TRBJ1-2; D call uncertain. In germline, CDR1 is LNHDA, CDR2 SQIVND (reference sequence). This CDR3 spans 11 amino acids. V dropped 7 bases and J dropped 4 bases, with 7 bases sitting between them.

The chain joins TRBV6-1 to TRBJ1-1; 10 nucleotides line up with TRBD1. Trimming took 4 bases from V and 5 from J; bases not matched to a gene: 4. This CDR3 is 14 amino acids long. Germline assignment: CDR1 MNHNS and CDR2 SASEGT. CDR3 protein: CASSGDRGRTEAFF. The DNA for the CDR3 is TGTGCCAGCAGTGGTGACAGGGGGCGTACTGAAGCTTTCTTT.

This chain joins TRBV29-1 and TRBJ2-4; possible D gene TRBD2, 6 bases. The V gene lost 7 bases and the J gene lost 8 bases, with 18 bases spanning the gap. This CDR3 spans 13 amino acids. The V gene's germline CDR1 is SQVTM and CDR2 ANQGSEA. CDR3 amino acids: CSGAPAGRDIQYF. CDR3 in DNA: TGCAGCGGGGCCCCCGCGGGGCGGGACATTCAGTACTTC.

The CDR3 is CASSFSGRSETQYF. DNA for the CDR3: TGTGCCAGCAGCTTCTCAGGCAGGTCGGAGACCCAGTACTTC. The V and J genes are TRBV7-3 and TRBJ2-5; D unresolved. V shed 3 bases and J shed 5 bases, with 13 bases lying between them. Looked up from germline, CDR1 is SGHTA and CDR2 is FQGTGA. The CDR3 covers 14 residues.

The V and J genes are TRBV2 and TRBJ2-2, with 8 positions matching TRBD1. The CDR3 totals 13 residues. CDR1 SNHLY and CDR2 FYNNEI come from the germline V gene. Germline trimming cut 8 bases from V and 5 bases from J; bases unmatched to any gene: 4. This CDR3 is CASRQGATGELFF. CDR3 DNA: TGTGCCAGCCGGCAGGGGGCGACCGGGGAGCTGTTTTTT.

This chain joins TRBV19 and TRBJ2-7; 11 bases are shared with TRBD1. The CDR3 loop spans 16 amino acids. Germline V gives CDR1 LNHDA, CDR2 SQIVND (reference sequence). The V and J ends lost 4 bases and 4 bases, in that order; junction bases with no gene match: 9. This CDR3 reads CASSRTPGQGGYEQYF. The CDR3 nucleotides are TGTGCCAGTAGTAGAACCCCGGGACAGGGGGGGTACGAGCAGTACTTC.